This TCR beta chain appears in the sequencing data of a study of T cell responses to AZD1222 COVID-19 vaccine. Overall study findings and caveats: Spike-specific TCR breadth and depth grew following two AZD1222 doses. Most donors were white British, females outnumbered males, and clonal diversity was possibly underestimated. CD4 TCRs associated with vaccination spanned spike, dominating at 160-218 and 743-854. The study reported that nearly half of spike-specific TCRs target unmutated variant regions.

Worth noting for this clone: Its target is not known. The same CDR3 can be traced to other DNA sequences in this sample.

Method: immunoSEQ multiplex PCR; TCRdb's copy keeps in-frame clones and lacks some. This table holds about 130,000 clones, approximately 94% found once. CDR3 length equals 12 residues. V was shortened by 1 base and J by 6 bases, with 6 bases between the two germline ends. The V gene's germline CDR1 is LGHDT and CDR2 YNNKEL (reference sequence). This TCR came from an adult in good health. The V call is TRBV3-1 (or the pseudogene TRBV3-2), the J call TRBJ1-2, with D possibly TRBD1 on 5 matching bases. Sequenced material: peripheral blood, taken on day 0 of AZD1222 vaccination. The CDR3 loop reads CASSQGRDGYTF. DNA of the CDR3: TGTGCCAGCAGCCAAGGCAGGGATGGCTACACCTTC.